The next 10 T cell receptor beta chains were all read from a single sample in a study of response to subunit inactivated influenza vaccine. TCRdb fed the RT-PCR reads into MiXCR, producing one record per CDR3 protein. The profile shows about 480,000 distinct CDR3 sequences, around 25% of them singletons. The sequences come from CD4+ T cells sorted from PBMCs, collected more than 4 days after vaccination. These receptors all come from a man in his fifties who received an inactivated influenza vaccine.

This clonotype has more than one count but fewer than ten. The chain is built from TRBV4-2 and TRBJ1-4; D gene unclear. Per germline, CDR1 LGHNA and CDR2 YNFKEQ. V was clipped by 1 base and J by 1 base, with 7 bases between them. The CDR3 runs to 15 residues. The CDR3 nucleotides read TGTGCCAGCAGCCAAGGGTTGTTAACTAATGAAAAACTGTTTTTT. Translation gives CASSQGLLTNEKLFF.

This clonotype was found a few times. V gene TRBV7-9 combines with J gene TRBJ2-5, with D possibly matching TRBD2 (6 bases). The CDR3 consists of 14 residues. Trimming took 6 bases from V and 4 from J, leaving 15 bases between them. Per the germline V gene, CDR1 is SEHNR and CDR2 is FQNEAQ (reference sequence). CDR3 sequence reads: CASSRVGGGETQYF. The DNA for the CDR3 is TGTGCCAGCAGTAGGGTCGGGGGAGGAGAGACCCAGTACTTC.

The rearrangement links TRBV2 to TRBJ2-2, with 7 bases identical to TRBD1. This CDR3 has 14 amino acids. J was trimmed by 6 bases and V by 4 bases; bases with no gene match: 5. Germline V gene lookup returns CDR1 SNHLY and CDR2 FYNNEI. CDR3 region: CASSVQGMAGELFF. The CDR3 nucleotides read TGTGCCAGCAGTGTACAGGGGATGGCCGGGGAGCTGTTTTTT.

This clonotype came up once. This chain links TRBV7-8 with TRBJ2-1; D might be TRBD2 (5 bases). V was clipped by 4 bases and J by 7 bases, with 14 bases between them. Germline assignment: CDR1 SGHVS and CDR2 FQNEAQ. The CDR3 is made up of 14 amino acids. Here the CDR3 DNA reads TGTGCCAGCAGCTCCCGGTCCGGGGTAAATGAGCAGTTCTTC. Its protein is CASSSRSGVNEQFF.

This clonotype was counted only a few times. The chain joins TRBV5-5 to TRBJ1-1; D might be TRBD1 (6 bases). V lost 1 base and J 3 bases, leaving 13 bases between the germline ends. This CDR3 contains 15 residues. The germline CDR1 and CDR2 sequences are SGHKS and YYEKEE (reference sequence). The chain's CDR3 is CASSLMQGLDTEAFF. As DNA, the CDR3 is TGTGCCAGCAGCTTGATGCAGGGGCTCGACACTGAAGCTTTCTTT.

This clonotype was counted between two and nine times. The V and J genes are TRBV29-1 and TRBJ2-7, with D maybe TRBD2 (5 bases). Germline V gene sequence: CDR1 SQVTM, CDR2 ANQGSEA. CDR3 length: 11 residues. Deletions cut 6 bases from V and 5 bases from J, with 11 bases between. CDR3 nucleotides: TGCAGCGTCGACGGGGTCCACGAGCAGTACTTC. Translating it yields CSVDGVHEQYF.

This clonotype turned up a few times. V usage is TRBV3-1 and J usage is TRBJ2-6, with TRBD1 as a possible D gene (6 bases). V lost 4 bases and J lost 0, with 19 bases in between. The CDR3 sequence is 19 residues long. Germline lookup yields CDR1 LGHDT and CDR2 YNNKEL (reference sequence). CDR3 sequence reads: CASSPLLLDSVSGANVLTF. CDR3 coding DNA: TGTGCCAGCAGCCCACTCCTATTGGACAGCGTCTCTGGGGCCAACGTCCTGACTTTC.

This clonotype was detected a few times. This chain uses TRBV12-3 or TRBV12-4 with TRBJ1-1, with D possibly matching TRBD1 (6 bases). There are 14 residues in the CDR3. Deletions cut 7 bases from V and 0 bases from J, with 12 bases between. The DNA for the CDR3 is TGTGCCAGCATCAACAGGGAAATGAACACTGAAGCTTTCTTT. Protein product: CASINREMNTEAFF.

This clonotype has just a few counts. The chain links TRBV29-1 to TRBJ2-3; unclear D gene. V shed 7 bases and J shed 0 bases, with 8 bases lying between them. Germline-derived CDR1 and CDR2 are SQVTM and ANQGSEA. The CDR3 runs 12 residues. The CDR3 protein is CSADVSTDTQYF. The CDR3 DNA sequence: TGCAGCGCGGATGTTAGCACAGATACGCAGTATTTT.

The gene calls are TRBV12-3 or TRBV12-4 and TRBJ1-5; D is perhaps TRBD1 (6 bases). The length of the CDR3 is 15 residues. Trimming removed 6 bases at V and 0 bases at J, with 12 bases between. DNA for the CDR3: TGTGCCAGCAGCCAGGACAGCTATAGCAATCAGCCCCAGCATTTT. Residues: CASSQDSYSNQPQHF.